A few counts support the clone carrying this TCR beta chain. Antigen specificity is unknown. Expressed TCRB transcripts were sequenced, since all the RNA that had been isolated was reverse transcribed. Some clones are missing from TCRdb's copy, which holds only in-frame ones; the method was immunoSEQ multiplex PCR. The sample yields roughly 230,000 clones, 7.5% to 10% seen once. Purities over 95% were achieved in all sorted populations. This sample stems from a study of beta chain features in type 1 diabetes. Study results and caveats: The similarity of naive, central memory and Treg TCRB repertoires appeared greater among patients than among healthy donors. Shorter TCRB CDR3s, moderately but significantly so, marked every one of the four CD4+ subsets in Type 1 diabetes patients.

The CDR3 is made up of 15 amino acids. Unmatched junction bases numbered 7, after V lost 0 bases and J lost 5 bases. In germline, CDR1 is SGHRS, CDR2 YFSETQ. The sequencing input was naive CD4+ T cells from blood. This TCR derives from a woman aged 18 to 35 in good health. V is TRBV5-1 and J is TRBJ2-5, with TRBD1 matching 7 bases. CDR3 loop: CASSLEGQSSETQYF. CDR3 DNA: TGCGCCAGCAGCTTGGAGGGACAGTCCTCGGAGACCCAGTACTTC.